The T cell receptor beta chain described here comes from a study of blood T cell repertoires in COVID-19. Background on the study: COVID-19 samples collected from the United States, Italy and Spain covered acute and convalescent phases. The cDNA or gDNA used as material had been derived from T cells, B-cell-depleted T cells, or PBMCs.

Methods used by the authors: Amplified reference gene primers provided the basis for estimating nucleated cell counts. The repertoire was sequenced with immunoSEQ multiplex PCR; TCRdb's copy has only in-frame clones and lacks some. V, J and clone size are those of that table, while D and trimming were read from the DNA. The sample includes about 17,000 clones, around 90% of them seen just once. V was pared by 4 bases and J by 8 bases, with 23 bases between. This CDR3 has 16 amino acids. Germline assignment: CDR1 MDHEN and CDR2 SYDVKM. The clonotype originates from a man aged 45-60 years with active COVID-19. Sequencing input: peripheral blood. The chain combines TRBV28 with TRBJ1-1, with a tentative D call TRBD1 (6 bases). CDR3 nucleotide sequence: TGTGCCAGCAGTTCCTACCTCGAGACAGGAGAACTCGAAGCTTTCTTT. Amino acids: CASSSYLETGELEAFF.